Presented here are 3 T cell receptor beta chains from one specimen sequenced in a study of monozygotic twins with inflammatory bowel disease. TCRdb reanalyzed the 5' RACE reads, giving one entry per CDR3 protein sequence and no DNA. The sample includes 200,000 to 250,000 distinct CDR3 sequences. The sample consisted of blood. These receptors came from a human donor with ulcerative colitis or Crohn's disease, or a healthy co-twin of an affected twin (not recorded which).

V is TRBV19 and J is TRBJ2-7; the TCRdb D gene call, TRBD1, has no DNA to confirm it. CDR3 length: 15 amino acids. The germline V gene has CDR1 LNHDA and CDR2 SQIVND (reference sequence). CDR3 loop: CASSSGPGGTYEQYF.

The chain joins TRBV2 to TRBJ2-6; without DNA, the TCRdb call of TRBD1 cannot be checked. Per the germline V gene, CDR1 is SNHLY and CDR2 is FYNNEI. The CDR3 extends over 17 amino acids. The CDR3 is CASQPGQGVKGANVLTF. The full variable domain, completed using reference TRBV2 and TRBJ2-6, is EPEVTQTPSHQVTQMGQEVILRCVPISNHLYFYWYRQILGQKVEFLVSFYNNEISEKSEIFDDQFSVERPDGSNFTLKIRSTKLEDSAMYFCASQPGQGVKGANVLTFGAGSRLTVL.

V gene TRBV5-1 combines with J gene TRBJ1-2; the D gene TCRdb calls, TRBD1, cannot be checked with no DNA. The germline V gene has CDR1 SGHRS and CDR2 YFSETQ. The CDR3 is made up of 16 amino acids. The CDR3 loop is CASRLQGLPDHSGYTF. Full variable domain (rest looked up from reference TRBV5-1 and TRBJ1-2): KAGVTQTPRYLIKTRGQQVTLSCSPISGHRSVSWYQQTPGQGLQFLFEYFSETQRNKGNFPGRFSGRQFSNSRSEMNVSTLELGDSALYLCASRLQGLPDHSGYTFGSGTRLTVV.